This TCR beta chain appears in the sequencing data of a study of blood T cell repertoires in COVID-19. Overall study: The study drew acute and convalescent COVID-19 samples from the United States, Italy and Spain. Nucleic acid was either cDNA or gDNA, and it came from T cells, B-cell-depleted T cells, or PBMCs.

Original processing methods: Using reference gene primer amplification, nucleated cell counts were estimated. Using immunoSEQ multiplex PCR, the repertoire was profiled, and TCRdb retains in-frame clones only, with some absent. The V and J calls and the clone size are those of that table, but D and trimming were determined from the DNA. The sample holds 80,000 to 130,000 clones, 90% to 95% seen once. The CDR3 runs 14 residues. Germline values: CDR1 GTSNPN, CDR2 SVGIG (reference sequence). J lost 5 bases, V lost 0 bases, and 3 bases had no gene match. The sequenced sample was peripheral blood. This TCR came from a man between 60 and 75 years old with acute or convalescent COVID-19. The V gene is TRBV30, the J gene TRBJ2-2; 7 nucleotides agree with TRBD2. CDR3 amino acids: CAWSVARGTGELFF. The CDR3 DNA reads as TGTGCCTGGAGTGTAGCGCGGGGGACCGGGGAGCTGTTTTTT.